Listed here is a single TCR beta chain. Its antigen has not been determined. No quality values exist for individual bases; no much larger clone is one base distant. TCRbeta CDR3 regions were amplified from genomic DNA using the immunoSEQ Assay, a bias-controlled multiplex PCR. The study's own analysis went as follows. The number of nucleated cells in each sample was estimated by amplification of reference gene primers within the assay. To quantify the absolute abundance of each unique TCRbeta CDR3 rearrangement, sequence reads were collapsed and filtered. For each sample, productive Simpson clonality was calculated as the square root of Simpson's diversity index across productive rearrangements. What TCRdb holds here is the immuneACCESS table cut down to in-frame rearrangements. Part of the clones is not present; checked against another copy, under half of the missing clones reflect an unresolved V gene, and the others are unexplained. That table gives V, J and clone size, and the DNA gave D and trimming. The sample yields roughly 400,000 clones; over 75% were counted once. The top ten clones comprise about 1.5% of the sample.

Cut back by 6 bases and 7 bases, the V and J ends lie 18 bases apart. Taken from cysteine to phenylalanine, the CDR3 has 14 residues. CDR3 DNA only is kept here, 42 bases in frame from base 1. From the germline V gene, CDR1 is MNHEY and CDR2 is SVGAGI. This sample is drawn from a study of blood T cell repertoires in COVID-19 (TCRdb year 2020). With regard to the full study: Samples covering the acute and convalescent phases of COVID-19 were provided by collaborators in the United States, Italy and Spain. The prospective study material was composed of cDNA or gDNA derived from T cells, B-cell-depleted T cells, or PBMCs. Subjects who had been exposed to COVID-19, were actively infected with it, or had recovered from it provided the deeply sampled blood TCRbeta repertoires that made up the dataset. The repertoires were made available in a free public database intended to serve as a resource for research on the immune response to SARS-CoV-2. Samples came from the ongoing ImmuneRACE study (first 160 participants) plus 1,254 subjects from 6 global collaborators. Sample metadata almost always included a de-identified subject ID, COVID-19 status, age in years and sex. Where available, HLA class I and class II types were taken from metadata supplied by the sample provider and were not determined by assay-based typing. Study-wide conclusions, independent of this receptor: The amount of clinical and demographic metadata varied by source and participant and was provided uncurated.

In the prospective study, participants were roughly 18 to 95 years old, resided in about two dozen geographic areas of the United States, and were enrolled through a virtual design. In the prospective study, participants were assigned to cohorts based on the clinical history participants reported in a screening survey and a study questionnaire. Exposed participants had been in contact, within 2 weeks of entering the study, with a person who had a PCR-confirmed or clinician-diagnosed case of COVID-19. In the prospective study, mobile phlebotomists collected whole blood, serum and a nasopharyngeal or oropharyngeal swab from each participant. Additional blood draws and questionnaires over an approximately two-month period could optionally be provided by prospective study participants. Prospective study blood samples were shipped either frozen or at room temperature before DNA extraction.

This clonotype originated in a woman under 30 who had been exposed to COVID-19. The chain is made from TRBV6-5 and TRBJ1-1; the D gene is possibly TRBD1, with 6 bases matching. Source material: PBMCs or T cells enriched from blood (not recorded which). The CDR3 protein is CASRGGQDFNEAFF. The DNA sequence follows: TGTGCCAGCAGGGGGGGGCAGGACTTTAATGAAGCTTTCTTT.